This TCR beta chain came from a study of T cells in Graves' hyperthyroidism and ophthalmopathy. Study observations and caveats: Blood also contained most expanded thyroid clonotypes above 0.001. The model forecast ophthalmopathy, anticipating it by a median about six months before onset.

This CDR3 region has 15 residues. Germline V gives CDR1 LNHDA, CDR2 SQIVND (reference sequence). RNA transcripts provided the source from which TCR beta CDR3 regions were amplified. The study used the HTBI primer set for a first-round RT-PCR of the TCR CDR3. TCRdb independently ran MiXCR on the multiplex PCR reads; one entry per CDR3 protein. The table lists about 290,000 distinct CDR3 sequences, approximately 12% of them singletons. In the case of this clonotype: Antigen: not known. At one end the junction does not follow the germline gene, possibly because of a read error.

Source material: blood. This clonotype was sampled from a woman in her twenties or thirties with Graves' hyperthyroidism that later progressed to Graves' ophthalmopathy. The rearrangement joins TRBV19 to TRBJ2-4, with D perhaps matching TRBD2 (6 bases). CDR3 DNA sequence: TGTACCAGTCGGAGCCCTGGAGGGGTCGGAGACATTCAGTACTTC. Its translation: CTSRSPGGVGDIQYF.